The rows below give T cell receptor beta chains drawn from one sample of a study of T cells after yellow fever vaccination. Each CDR3 protein gets one entry after TCRdb re-called the 5' RACE reads with MiXCR. The table has around 180,000 distinct CDR3 sequences, approximately 6.2% seen once; the top ten hold approximately 3%. Sequenced here: CD4+ T cells sorted from PBMCs, sampled on the day of the first yellow fever vaccination. These receptors were collected from a young man who received the YFV17D yellow fever vaccine. CDR3s include the opening cysteine and the closing phenylalanine or tryptophan.

CASSVNSSPLHF TRBV9
CASLTPGRTYGYTF TRBV28
CASSSPTGSRKETQYF TRBV5-4
CASSLDEVRRRQYF TRBV5-1
CASSLRGPYNEQFF TRBV11-3
CASSPDLGPQHF TRBV2
CASSLRQGSGLTVDTQYF TRBV11-2
CASSLEETGTLTQYF TRBV7-7
CASSLTPSTPRSGVTDTQYF TRBV7-6
CSATGTGPSGANVLTF TRBV20-1